These T cell receptor beta chains were read from a single sample in a study of blood T cells in healthy people across ages. TCRdb itself ran the 5' RACE reads through MiXCR, one entry per CDR3 protein. This sample has around 900,000 distinct CDR3 sequences, with roughly 26% found just once. The sample comprised blood. The receptors here all came from an elderly woman in good health. Both conserved end residues are part of each CDR3. The D gene is left open where the match is weak. Rows give clone size only sometimes, using once, few, many, or a class for an expanded clone.

size: many; V: TRBV30; J: TRBJ1-2; D: TRBD1; CDR3: CAWRRDRGGEGYTF; DNA: TGTGCCTGGCGAAGGGACAGGGGAGGAGAAGGCTACACCTTC
size: many; V: TRBV7-2; J: TRBJ2-1; D: -; CDR3: CASSLFPLREQFF; DNA: TGTGCCAGCAGCTTATTCCCTCTCCGAGAGCAGTTCTTC
size: -; V: TRBV25-1; J: TRBJ1-2; D: TRBD1; CDR3: CASRDRRNGYTF; DNA: TGTGCCAGCAGGGACAGGCGCAATGGCTACACCTTC
size: many; V: TRBV2; J: TRBJ2-1; D: TRBD2; CDR3: CASSEGLAGGNEQFF; DNA: TGTGCCAGCAGTGAAGGGCTAGCGGGGGGCAATGAGCAGTTCTTC
size: -; V: TRBV5-1; J: TRBJ1-1; D: -; CDR3: CASSPRTSRMNTEAFF; DNA: TGCGCCAGCAGCCCCAGGACAAGCAGGATGAACACTGAAGCTTTCTTT
size: few; V: TRBV15; J: TRBJ1-5; D: -; CDR3: CATSRGGNRNQPQHF; DNA: TGTGCCACCAGCAGAGGGGGTAATAGGAATCAGCCCCAGCATTTT
size: -; V: TRBV7-2; J: TRBJ2-4; D: TRBD2; CDR3: CASSDRAGGNIQYF; DNA: TGTGCCAGCAGCGATCGGGCGGGGGGAAACATTCAGTACTTC
size: many; V: TRBV5-1; J: TRBJ2-3; D: TRBD1; CDR3: CASSAGQGGTDTQYF; DNA: TGCGCCAGCAGCGCCGGACAGGGGGGGACAGATACGCAGTATTTT
size: many; V: TRBV5-1; J: TRBJ1-4; D: -; CDR3: CASSLSQGEKLFF; DNA: TGCGCCAGCAGCTTGAGCCAGGGGGAAAAACTGTTTTTT
size: -; V: TRBV29-1; J: TRBJ1-1; D: TRBD1; CDR3: CSVDQGVDTEAFF; DNA: TGCAGCGTCGACCAGGGGGTGGACACTGAAGCTTTCTTT
size: many; V: TRBV12-3/TRBV12-4; J: TRBJ2-3; D: -; CDR3: CASSFSGSSTDTQYF; DNA: TGTGCCAGCAGTTTTTCGGGATCTAGCACAGATACGCAGTATTTT
size: -; V: TRBV7-2; J: TRBJ2-5; D: -; CDR3: CACSPTSPLSEETQYF; DNA: TGTGCCTGCAGCCCCACTAGCCCCCTATCCGAAGAGACCCAGTACTTC
size: many; V: TRBV5-1; J: TRBJ2-3; D: -; CDR3: CASSPARDEKDTQYF; DNA: TGCGCCAGCAGCCCCGCTAGGGACGAAAAGGATACGCAGTATTTT
size: many; V: TRBV20-1; J: TRBJ2-1; D: -; CDR3: CSAKGGATYNEQFF; DNA: TGCAGTGCTAAAGGCGGGGCGACCTACAATGAGCAGTTCTTC
size: few; V: TRBV11-3; J: TRBJ2-2; D: -; CDR3: CASSLMGYGTGELFF; DNA: TGTGCCAGCAGCTTAATGGGGTATGGGACCGGGGAGCTGTTTTTT
size: many; V: TRBV15; J: TRBJ1-2; D: -; CDR3: CATSREAANYGYTF; DNA: TGTGCCACCAGCAGAGAGGCGGCGAACTATGGCTACACCTTC
size: many; V: TRBV6-2/TRBV6-3; J: TRBJ2-1; D: TRBD1; CDR3: CASSYLTGPYNEQFF; DNA: TGTGCCAGCAGTTACTTGACAGGGCCTTACAATGAGCAGTTCTTC
size: many; V: TRBV10-3; J: TRBJ2-7; D: -; CDR3: CAISDPGTPLSYEQYF; DNA: TGTGCCATCAGTGACCCTGGGACTCCACTGTCCTACGAGCAGTACTTC
size: many; V: TRBV12-3/TRBV12-4; J: TRBJ2-7; D: TRBD2; CDR3: CATQTSGHEQYF; DNA: TGTGCCACGCAAACTAGCGGTCACGAGCAGTACTTC
size: -; V: TRBV12-3/TRBV12-4; J: TRBJ2-3; D: -; CDR3: CASSFGGRTDAQYF; DNA: TGTGCCAGCAGTTTCGGCGGGCGCACAGATGCGCAGTATTTT
size: -; V: TRBV7-2; J: TRBJ2-1; D: -; CDR3: CAGSLEPFRANEQFF; DNA: TGTGCCGGCAGCTTAGAACCCTTTCGTGCCAATGAGCAGTTCTTC
size: -; V: TRBV5-5; J: TRBJ1-5; D: -; CDR3: CASSYLGVSNQPQHF; DNA: TGTGCCAGCAGCTATTTAGGGGTGAGCAATCAGCCCCAGCATTTT
size: -; V: TRBV6-1; J: TRBJ2-4; D: -; CDR3: CASSPRSGKNPKNIQYF; DNA: TGTGCCAGCAGCCCCCGGAGTGGGAAAAACCCCAAAAACATTCAGTACTTC
size: many; V: TRBV14; J: TRBJ2-1; D: -; CDR3: CASSEIGYEQFF; DNA: TGTGCCAGCAGCGAAATAGGTTATGAGCAGTTCTTC
size: -; V: TRBV5-1; J: TRBJ1-4; D: -; CDR3: CASSIGTNPTTNEKLFF; DNA: TGCGCCAGCAGCATTGGCACCAACCCCACAACTAATGAAAAACTGTTTTTT
size: -; V: TRBV29-1; J: TRBJ2-3; D: TRBD2; CDR3: CSVAPSGLAVSSTDTQYF; DNA: TGCAGCGTTGCGCCCTCCGGACTAGCGGTCTCCAGCACAGATACGCAGTATTTT
size: -; V: TRBV29-1; J: TRBJ1-1; D: -; CDR3: CSVSSLNTEAFF; DNA: TGCAGCGTTTCCAGTTTGAACACTGAAGCTTTCTTT
size: -; V: TRBV6-6; J: TRBJ2-6; D: -; CDR3: CASSGTGSGANVLTF; DNA: TGTGCCAGCAGCGGAACAGGCTCTGGGGCCAACGTCCTGACTTTC
size: many; V: TRBV7-2; J: TRBJ2-1; D: -; CDR3: CASSFRGALNEQFF; DNA: TGTGCCAGCAGCTTTCGGGGGGCTCTAAATGAGCAGTTCTTC
size: -; V: TRBV5-1; J: TRBJ2-7; D: TRBD2; CDR3: CASSSGLAVPHEQYF; DNA: TGCGCCAGCAGTTCCGGACTAGCGGTTCCTCACGAGCAGTACTTC
size: few; V: TRBV20-1; J: TRBJ1-1; D: -; CDR3: CSARSRHNTEAFF; DNA: TGCAGTGCTAGATCTCGCCATAACACTGAAGCTTTCTTT
size: many; V: TRBV5-5; J: TRBJ1-5; D: TRBD1; CDR3: CASSLKSAGGLEPQHF; DNA: TGTGCCAGCAGCTTGAAGAGTGCAGGGGGACTTGAGCCCCAGCATTTT
size: -; V: TRBV29-1; J: TRBJ2-7; D: -; CDR3: CSVERIETPDYEQYF; DNA: TGCAGCGTTGAAAGAATTGAGACACCTGACTACGAGCAGTACTTC
size: -; V: TRBV4-2; J: TRBJ1-4; D: -; CDR3: CASSQDLGESNEKLFF; DNA: TGTGCCAGCAGCCAAGATTTGGGCGAATCTAATGAAAAACTGTTTTTT
size: many; V: TRBV10-3; J: TRBJ2-1; D: -; CDR3: CAISWGEESEQFF; DNA: TGTGCCATCAGTTGGGGGGAAGAGTCTGAGCAGTTCTTC
size: many; V: TRBV7-9; J: TRBJ2-7; D: -; CDR3: CASSLVETGEQYF; DNA: TGTGCCAGCAGCTTAGTGGAGACGGGCGAGCAGTACTTC
size: many; V: TRBV20-1; J: TRBJ1-2; D: -; CDR3: CSAGSVNNYGYTF; DNA: TGCAGTGCTGGGAGTGTGAATAACTATGGCTACACCTTC
size: -; V: TRBV20-1; J: TRBJ2-1; D: TRBD2; CDR3: CSASGLAGYNEQFF; DNA: TGCAGTGCTAGTGGACTAGCGGGCTACAATGAGCAGTTCTTC
size: many; V: TRBV7-2; J: TRBJ2-1; D: TRBD2; CDR3: CASSLIAGITYNEQFF; DNA: TGTGCCAGCAGCTTAATAGCGGGGATAACCTACAATGAGCAGTTCTTC
size: many; V: TRBV7-2; J: TRBJ2-6; D: -; CDR3: CASKSGSGANVLTF; DNA: TGTGCCAGCAAGTCCGGGAGTGGGGCCAACGTCCTGACTTTC
size: few; V: TRBV6-2/TRBV6-3; J: TRBJ2-7; D: -; CDR3: CASSYLSDSYEQYF; DNA: TGTGCCAGCAGTTACCTGTCCGACAGCTACGAGCAGTACTTC
size: -; V: TRBV20-1; J: TRBJ1-1; D: -; CDR3: CSASGRLNTEAFF; DNA: TGCAGTGCTAGCGGACGATTGAACACTGAAGCTTTCTTT
size: -; V: TRBV9; J: TRBJ2-7; D: -; CDR3: CASSAGGPYEQYF; DNA: TGTGCCAGCAGTGCCGGGGGACCCTACGAGCAGTACTTC
size: -; V: TRBV6-2/TRBV6-3; J: TRBJ1-5; D: TRBD1; CDR3: CASRDRESLQHF; DNA: TGTGCCAGCAGGGACAGGGAGTCCCTCCAGCATTTT